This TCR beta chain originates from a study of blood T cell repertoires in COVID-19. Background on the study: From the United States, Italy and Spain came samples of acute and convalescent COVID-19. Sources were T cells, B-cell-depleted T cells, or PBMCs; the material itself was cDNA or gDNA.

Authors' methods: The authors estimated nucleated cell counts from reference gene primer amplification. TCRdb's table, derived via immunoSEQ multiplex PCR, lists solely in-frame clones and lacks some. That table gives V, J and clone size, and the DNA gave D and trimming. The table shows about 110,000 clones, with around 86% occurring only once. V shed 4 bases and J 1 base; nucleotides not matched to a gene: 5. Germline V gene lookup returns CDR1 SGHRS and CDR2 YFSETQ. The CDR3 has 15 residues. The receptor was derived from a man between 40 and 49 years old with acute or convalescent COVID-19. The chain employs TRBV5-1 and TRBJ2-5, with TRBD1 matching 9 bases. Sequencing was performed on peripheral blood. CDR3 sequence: CASSGSGQGQETQYF. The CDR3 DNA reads TGCGCCAGCAGCGGATCGGGACAGGGCCAAGAGACCCAGTACTTC.